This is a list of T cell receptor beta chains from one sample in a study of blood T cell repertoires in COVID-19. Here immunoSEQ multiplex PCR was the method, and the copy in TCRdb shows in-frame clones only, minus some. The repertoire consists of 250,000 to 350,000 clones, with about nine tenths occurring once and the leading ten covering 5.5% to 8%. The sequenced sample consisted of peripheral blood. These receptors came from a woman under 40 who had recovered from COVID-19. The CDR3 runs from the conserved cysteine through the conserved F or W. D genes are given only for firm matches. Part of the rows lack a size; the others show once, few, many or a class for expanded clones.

CASSFRGGTEAFF | TGTGCCAGCAGCTTTCGAGGGGGCACTGAAGCTTTCTTT | TRBV7-9 | NA | TRBJ1-1 | NA
CAWSDPSGGGFEQYF | TGTGCCTGGAGCGACCCATCGGGTGGGGGGTTCGAGCAGTACTTC | TRBV30 | NA | TRBJ2-7 | NA
CASSLPAGGRYGYTF | TGTGCCAGCAGTCTACCAGCAGGGGGAAGGTATGGCTACACCTTC | TRBV5-4 | few | TRBJ1-2 | TRBD1
CASSGQGYEQYF | TGTGCCAGCTCCGGACAGGGCTACGAGCAGTACTTC | TRBV2 | NA | TRBJ2-7 | TRBD1
CASSRGGNQPQHF | TGTGCCAGCAGCAGGGGAGGCAATCAGCCCCAGCATTTT | TRBV6-5 | NA | TRBJ1-5 | NA
CASSQGRQGRTGNTIYF | TGCGCCAGCAGCCAAGGTCGGCAGGGTAGAACTGGAAACACCATATATTTT | TRBV4-1 | NA | TRBJ1-3 | NA
CSVNLPGSHEQYF | TGCAGCGTTAATCTTCCAGGGTCCCACGAGCAGTACTTC | TRBV29-1 | NA | TRBJ2-7 | NA
CASSLGAVYGYTF | TGTGCCAGCAGTTTGGGAGCAGTCTATGGCTACACCTTC | TRBV12-3/TRBV12-4 | once | TRBJ1-2 | NA
CARTDRRGRQEKLFF | TGTGCCAGAACAGACCGCAGGGGAAGGCAGGAAAAACTGTTTTTT | TRBV6-5 | NA | TRBJ1-4 | NA
CASGVTWASGDVTDTQYF | TGTGCCAGCGGCGTAACCTGGGCTAGCGGGGACGTTACAGATACGCAGTATTTT | TRBV28 | NA | TRBJ2-3 | TRBD2
CASSPRGTDTQYF | TGTGCCAGTAGTCCCAGGGGCACAGATACGCAGTATTTT | TRBV19 | NA | TRBJ2-3 | NA
CASSPRIASPLHF | TGTGCCAGCAGCCCGCGGATAGCCTCACCCCTCCACTTT | TRBV9 | NA | TRBJ1-6 | NA
CASSLEGRGYTF | TGTGCCAGCAGCCTCGAGGGCAGAGGCTACACCTTC | TRBV6-5 | NA | TRBJ1-2 | NA
CASSPSDRFHYGYTF | TGTGCCAGCTCACCGTCGGACAGGTTTCACTATGGCTACACCTTC | TRBV18 | NA | TRBJ1-2 | TRBD1
CASGSGGTGGLGYTF | TGTGCCAGCGGATCGGGGGGTACAGGGGGTCTCGGCTACACCTTC | TRBV2 | NA | TRBJ1-2 | TRBD1
CASSPQGAGYGYTF | TGTGCCAGCAGCCCACAGGGGGCGGGCTATGGCTACACCTTC | TRBV3-1/TRBV3-2 | NA | TRBJ1-2 | TRBD1
CASSLVLGGTNEKLFF | TGCGCCAGCAGCTTGGTCCTGGGGGGGACTAATGAAAAACTGTTTTTT | TRBV5-1 | NA | TRBJ1-4 | NA
CASKQHTEAFF | TGCGCCAGCAAACAGCACACTGAAGCTTTCTTT | TRBV10-2 | NA | TRBJ1-1 | NA
CASSIVGTGLYGYTF | TGTGCCAGTAGTATCGTGGGGACAGGGTTGTATGGCTACACCTTC | TRBV19 | NA | TRBJ1-2 | TRBD1
CASSPRRGFDEQFF | TGTGCCAGCTCCCCGCGGCGGGGGTTCGATGAGCAGTTCTTC | TRBV9 | NA | TRBJ2-1 | TRBD2
CASSFPERGGRYEQYF | TGTGCCAGCAGCTTCCCCGAGCGGGGGGGCCGTTACGAGCAGTACTTC | TRBV12-1 | once | TRBJ2-7 | NA
CASSSQGFGYTF | TGTGCCAGCAGCTCGCAGGGGTTTGGCTACACCTTC | TRBV7-2 | NA | TRBJ1-2 | NA